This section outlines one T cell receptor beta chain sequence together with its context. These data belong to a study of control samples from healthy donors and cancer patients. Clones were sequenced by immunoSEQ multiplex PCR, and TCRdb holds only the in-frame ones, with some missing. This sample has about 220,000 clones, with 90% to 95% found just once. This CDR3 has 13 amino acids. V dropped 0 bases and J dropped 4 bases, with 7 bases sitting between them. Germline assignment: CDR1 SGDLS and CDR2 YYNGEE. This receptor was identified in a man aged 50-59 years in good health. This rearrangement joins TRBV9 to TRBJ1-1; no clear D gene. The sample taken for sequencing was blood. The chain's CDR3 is CASSVDTATEAFF. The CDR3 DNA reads TGTGCCAGCAGCGTAGACACCGCCACTGAAGCTTTCTTT.